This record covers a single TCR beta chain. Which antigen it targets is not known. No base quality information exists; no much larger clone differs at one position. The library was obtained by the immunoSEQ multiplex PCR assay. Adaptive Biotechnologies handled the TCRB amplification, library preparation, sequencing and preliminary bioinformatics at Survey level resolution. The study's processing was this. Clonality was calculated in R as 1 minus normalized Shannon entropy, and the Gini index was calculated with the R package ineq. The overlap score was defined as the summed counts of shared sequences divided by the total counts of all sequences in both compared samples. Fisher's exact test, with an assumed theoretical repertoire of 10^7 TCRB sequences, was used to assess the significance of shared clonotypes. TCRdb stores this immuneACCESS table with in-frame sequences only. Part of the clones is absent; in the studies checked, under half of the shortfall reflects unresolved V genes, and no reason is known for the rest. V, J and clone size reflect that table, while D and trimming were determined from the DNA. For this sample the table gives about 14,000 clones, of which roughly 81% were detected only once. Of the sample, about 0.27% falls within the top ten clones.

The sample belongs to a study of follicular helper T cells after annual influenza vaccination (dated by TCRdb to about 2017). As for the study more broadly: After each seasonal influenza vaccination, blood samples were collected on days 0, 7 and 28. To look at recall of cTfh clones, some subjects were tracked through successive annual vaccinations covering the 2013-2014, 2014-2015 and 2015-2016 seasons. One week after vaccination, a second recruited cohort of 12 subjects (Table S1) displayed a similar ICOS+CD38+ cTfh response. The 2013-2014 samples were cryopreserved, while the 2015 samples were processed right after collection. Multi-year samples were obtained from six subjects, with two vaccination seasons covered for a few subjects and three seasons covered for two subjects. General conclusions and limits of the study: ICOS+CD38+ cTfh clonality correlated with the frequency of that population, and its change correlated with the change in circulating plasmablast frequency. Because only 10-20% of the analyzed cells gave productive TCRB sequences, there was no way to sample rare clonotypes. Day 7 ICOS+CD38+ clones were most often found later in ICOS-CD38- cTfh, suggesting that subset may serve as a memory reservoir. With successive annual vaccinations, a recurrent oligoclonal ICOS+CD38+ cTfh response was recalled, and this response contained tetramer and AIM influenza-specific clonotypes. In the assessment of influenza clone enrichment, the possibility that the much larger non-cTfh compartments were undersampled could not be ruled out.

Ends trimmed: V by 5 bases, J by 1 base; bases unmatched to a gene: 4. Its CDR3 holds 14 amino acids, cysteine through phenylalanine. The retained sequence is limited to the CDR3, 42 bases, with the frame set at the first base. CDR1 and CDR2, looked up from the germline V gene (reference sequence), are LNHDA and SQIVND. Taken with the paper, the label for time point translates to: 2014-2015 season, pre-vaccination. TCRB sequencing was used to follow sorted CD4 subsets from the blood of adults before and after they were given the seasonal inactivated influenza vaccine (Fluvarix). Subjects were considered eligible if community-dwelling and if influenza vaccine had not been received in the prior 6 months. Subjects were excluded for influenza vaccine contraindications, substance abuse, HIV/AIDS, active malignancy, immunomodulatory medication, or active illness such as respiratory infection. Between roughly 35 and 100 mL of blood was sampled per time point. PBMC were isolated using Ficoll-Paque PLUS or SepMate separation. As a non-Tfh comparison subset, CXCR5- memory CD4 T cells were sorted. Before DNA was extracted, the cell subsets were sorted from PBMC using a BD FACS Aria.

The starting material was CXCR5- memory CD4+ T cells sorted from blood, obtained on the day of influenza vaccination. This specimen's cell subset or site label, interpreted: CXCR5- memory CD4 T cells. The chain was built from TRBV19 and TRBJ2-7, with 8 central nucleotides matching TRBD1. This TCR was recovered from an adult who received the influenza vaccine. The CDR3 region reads CASSPRDRSYEQYF. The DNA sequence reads TGTGCCAGTAGTCCCCGGGACAGGTCCTACGAGCAGTACTTC.